This entry features one TCR beta chain sequence. Its antigen is unidentified. This sample was included in a study of shared clonotypes between healthy human individuals. General study points: Clonotypes shared by all four donors outscored non-shared clonotypes in generation probability. Expectations were that clonotype sharing among donors would be affected by sequencing depth.

From germline, CDR1 is MRHNA and CDR2 SNTAGT. The CDR3 runs 14 residues. V was clipped by 7 bases and J by 6 bases; unmatched bases: 8. The data were produced by immunoSEQ multiplex PCR, yet TCRdb's version contains in-frame clones alone and is incomplete. The sample shows about 1 million clones, more than 75% of them seen only once. CD4+ cells underwent separation, giving CD45RA+ naive and CD45RA-negative memory subsets. Material: memory CD4+ T cells from PBMCs. This sample's subset: CD45RA-negative fraction. The rearrangement uses TRBV6-4 and TRBJ2-2; 7 bases are a match to TRBD2. The source of this sequence is a man younger than 30 in good health. Some clones in this sample may be carry-over from other donors' samples. The CDR3 DNA reads TGTGCCAGCAATCCAAGCGGGACGGCCGGGGAGCTGTTTTTT. Amino acid sequence: CASNPSGTAGELFF.